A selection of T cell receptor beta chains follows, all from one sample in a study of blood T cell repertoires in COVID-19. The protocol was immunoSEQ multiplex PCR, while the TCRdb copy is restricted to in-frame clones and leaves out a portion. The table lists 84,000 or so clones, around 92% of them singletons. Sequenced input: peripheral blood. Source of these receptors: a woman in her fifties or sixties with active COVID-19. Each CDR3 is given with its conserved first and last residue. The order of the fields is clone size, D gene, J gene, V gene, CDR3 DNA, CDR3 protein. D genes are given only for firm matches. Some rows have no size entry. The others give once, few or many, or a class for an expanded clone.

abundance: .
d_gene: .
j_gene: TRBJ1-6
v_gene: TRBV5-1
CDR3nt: TGCGCCAGCAGCTTGTCCGGACAGAGGAATTCACCCCTCCACTTT
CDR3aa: CASSLSGQRNSPLHF

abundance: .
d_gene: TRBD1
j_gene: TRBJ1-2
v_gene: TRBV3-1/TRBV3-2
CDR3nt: TGTGCCAGCAGCCAACACCGAAATGATCCGGGACAGGGGGACTATGGCTACACCTTC
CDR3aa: CASSQHRNDPGQGDYGYTF

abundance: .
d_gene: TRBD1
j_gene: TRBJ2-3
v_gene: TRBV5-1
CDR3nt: TGCGCCAGCAGCCTACGACAGGGGACAGATACGCAGTATTTT
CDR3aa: CASSLRQGTDTQYF

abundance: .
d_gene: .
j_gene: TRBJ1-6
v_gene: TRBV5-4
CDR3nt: TGTGCCAGCAGCTTAAATCGGGATAATTCACCCCTCCACTTT
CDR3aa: CASSLNRDNSPLHF

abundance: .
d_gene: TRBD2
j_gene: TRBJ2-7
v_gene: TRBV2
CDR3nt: TGTGCCAGCAGTGTCATGGCGACTAGCGGGTACGAGCAGTACTTC
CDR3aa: CASSVMATSGYEQYF

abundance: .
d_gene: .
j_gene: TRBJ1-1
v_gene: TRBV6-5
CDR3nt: TGTGCCAGCAGTTACTCGGCAGTGAACACTGAAGCTTTCTTT
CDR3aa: CASSYSAVNTEAFF

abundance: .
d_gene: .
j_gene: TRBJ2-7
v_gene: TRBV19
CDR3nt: TGTGCCAGTAGTATACTGTCTACCTCGTCGGGCGAGCAGTACTTC
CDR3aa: CASSILSTSSGEQYF

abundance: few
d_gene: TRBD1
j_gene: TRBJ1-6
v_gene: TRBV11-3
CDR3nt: TGTGCCAGCAGCCGAACAGGGGGCGGAACCTATAATTCACCCCTCCACTTT
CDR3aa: CASSRTGGGTYNSPLHF

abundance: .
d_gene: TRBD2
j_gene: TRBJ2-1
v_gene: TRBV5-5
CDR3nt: TGTGCCAGCAGCCAAGCGGGGGGGCGGTTGAATGAGCAGTTCTTC
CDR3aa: CASSQAGGRLNEQFF

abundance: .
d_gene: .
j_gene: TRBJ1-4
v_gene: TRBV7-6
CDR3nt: TGTGCCAGCAGCTTCCCCGGGACAAAGGGTGGGGAAAAACTGTTTTTT
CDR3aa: CASSFPGTKGGEKLFF

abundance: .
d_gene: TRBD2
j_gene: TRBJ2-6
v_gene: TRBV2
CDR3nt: TGTGCCGGTTCCCAGGGGCGGGGGGTTTCTGGGGCCAACGTCCTGACTTTC
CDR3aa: CAGSQGRGVSGANVLTF

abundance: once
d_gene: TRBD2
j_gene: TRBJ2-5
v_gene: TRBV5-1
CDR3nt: TGCGCCAGCAGATTCAGCGGGGGGACCCAAGAGACCCAGTACTTC
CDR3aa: CASRFSGGTQETQYF

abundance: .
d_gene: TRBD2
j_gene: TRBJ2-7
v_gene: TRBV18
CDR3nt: TGTGCCAGCTCACCATCCCCGACTAGCGGGAGGTCCTTGAGCTCCTACGAGCAGTACTTC
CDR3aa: CASSPSPTSGRSLSSYEQYF

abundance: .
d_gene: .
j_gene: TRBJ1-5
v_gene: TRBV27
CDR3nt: TGTGCCAGCAGTCCCTCGGGGAAGAGGAGCAATCAGCCCCAGCATTTT
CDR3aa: CASSPSGKRSNQPQHF

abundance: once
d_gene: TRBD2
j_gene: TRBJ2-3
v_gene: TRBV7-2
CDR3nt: TGTGCCAGCAGCTTAGAGTGGGTGGGGACTAGCGGCACAGATACGCAGTATTTT
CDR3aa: CASSLEWVGTSGTDTQYF

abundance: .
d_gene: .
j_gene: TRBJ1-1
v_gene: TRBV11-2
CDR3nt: TGTGCCAGCAGCTTAGGAGGTGAGACTTTCTTT
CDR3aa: CASSLGGETFF

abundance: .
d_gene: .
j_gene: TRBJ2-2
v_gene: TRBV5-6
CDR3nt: TGTGCCAGCAGCAGCAGGGTTGCCGGGGAGCTGTTTTTT
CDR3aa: CASSSRVAGELFF

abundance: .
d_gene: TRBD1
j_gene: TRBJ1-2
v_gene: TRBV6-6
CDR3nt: TGTGCCAGCAACGACAGGGGGCTTGGCTACACCTTC
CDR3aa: CASNDRGLGYTF

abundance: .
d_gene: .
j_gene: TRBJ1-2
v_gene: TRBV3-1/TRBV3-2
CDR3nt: TGTGCCAGCAGCCAAGCAGAAGGCTACACCTTC
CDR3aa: CASSQAEGYTF

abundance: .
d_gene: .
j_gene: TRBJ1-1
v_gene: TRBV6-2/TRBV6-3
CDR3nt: TGTGCCAGCAGTTACACAGGGTCCGTATATATGAACACTGAAGCTTTCTTT
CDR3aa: CASSYTGSVYMNTEAFF

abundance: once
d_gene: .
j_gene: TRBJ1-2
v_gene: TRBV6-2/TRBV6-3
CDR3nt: TGTGCCAGCAGTTACTCGGCGGGGGTAGGCTACACCTTC
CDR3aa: CASSYSAGVGYTF

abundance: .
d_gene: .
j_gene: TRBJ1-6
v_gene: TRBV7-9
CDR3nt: TGTGCCAGCAGCTTAGGGGGGGGATCGGGCTCACCCCTCCACTTT
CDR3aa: CASSLGGGSGSPLHF

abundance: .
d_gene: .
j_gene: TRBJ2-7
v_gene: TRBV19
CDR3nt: TGTGCCAGTAGTATAGAGGGAGAATACGAGCAGTACTTC
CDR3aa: CASSIEGEYEQYF

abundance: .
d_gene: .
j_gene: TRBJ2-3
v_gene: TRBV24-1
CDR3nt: TGTGCCACCAGTGCCCCCGAGAGGACAGATACGCAGTATTTT
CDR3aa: CATSAPERTDTQYF

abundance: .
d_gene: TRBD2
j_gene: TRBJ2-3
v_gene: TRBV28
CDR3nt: TGTGCCAGCAGGGCGGGAGCTAGCCCAGATACGCAGTATTTT
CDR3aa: CASRAGASPDTQYF

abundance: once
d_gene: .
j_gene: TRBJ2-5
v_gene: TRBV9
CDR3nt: TGTGCCAGCAGCCCCGGCAGCGTAGAGACCCAGTACTTC
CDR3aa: CASSPGSVETQYF

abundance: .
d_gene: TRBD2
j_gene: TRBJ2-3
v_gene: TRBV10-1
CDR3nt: TGCGCCAGCAGTAGAGCGGGAGACGCAGATACGCAGTATTTT
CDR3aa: CASSRAGDADTQYF

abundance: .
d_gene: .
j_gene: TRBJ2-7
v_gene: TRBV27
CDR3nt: TGTGCCAGCAGGGCCCCGGGGAAAGGGACCTACGAGCAGTACTTC
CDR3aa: CASRAPGKGTYEQYF

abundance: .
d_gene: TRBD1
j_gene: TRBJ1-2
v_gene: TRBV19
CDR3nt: TGTGCCAGTAGTACCAACACAGGGGGCGGTTATGGCTACACCTTC
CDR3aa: CASSTNTGGGYGYTF

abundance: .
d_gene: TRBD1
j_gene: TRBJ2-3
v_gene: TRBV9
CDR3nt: TGTGCCAGCAGCTCAAGGACAGGAACAGATACGCAGTATTTT
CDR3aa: CASSSRTGTDTQYF

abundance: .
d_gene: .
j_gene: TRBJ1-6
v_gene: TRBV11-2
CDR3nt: TGTGCCAGCAGCTTAGTTCGGGGGGCTATAGGTTCACCCCTCCACTTT
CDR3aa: CASSLVRGAIGSPLHF

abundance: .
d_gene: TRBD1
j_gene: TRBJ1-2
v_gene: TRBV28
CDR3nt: TGTGCCAGCAGTTATGGACAGGGGGTCGATGGCTACACCTTC
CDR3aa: CASSYGQGVDGYTF

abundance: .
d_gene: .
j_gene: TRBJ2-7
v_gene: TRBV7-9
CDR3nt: TGTGCCAGCAGCTTAGGGAGGACCTGGTCCGACGAGCAGTACTTC
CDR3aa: CASSLGRTWSDEQYF

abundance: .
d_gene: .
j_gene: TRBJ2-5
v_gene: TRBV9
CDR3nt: TGTGCCAGCAGCGTAAACGGAGAAGAGACCCAGTACTTC
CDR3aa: CASSVNGEETQYF

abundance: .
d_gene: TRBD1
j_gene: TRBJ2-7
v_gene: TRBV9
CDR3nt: TGTGCCAGCAGCTTAGGACCGGGACAGGGCGCCTACGAGCAGTACTTC
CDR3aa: CASSLGPGQGAYEQYF

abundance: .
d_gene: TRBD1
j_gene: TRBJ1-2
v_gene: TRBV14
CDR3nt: TGTGCCAGCAGCCAGGAGGGGGCGGAAACCTTC
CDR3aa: CASSQEGAETF

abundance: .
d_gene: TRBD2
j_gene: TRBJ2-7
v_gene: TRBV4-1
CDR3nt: TGCGCCAGCAGCCCTAATCCAGCGGGAGCTGCCCACGAGCAGTACTTC
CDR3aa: CASSPNPAGAAHEQYF

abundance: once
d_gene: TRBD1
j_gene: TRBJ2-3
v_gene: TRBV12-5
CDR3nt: TGTGCTAGTGGTCTAAAACAGGGGGGTTCGTCGTATTTT
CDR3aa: CASGLKQGGSSYF

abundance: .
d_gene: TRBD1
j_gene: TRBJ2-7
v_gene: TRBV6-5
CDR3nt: TGTGCCAGCAGTACGGACAGGGTGGGTTACGAGCAGTACTTC
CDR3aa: CASSTDRVGYEQYF

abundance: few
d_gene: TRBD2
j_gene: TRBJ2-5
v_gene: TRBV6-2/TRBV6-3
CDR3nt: TGTGCCAGCAGTTTCCAGCGGGGGGGGAAGGGGACCCAGTACTTC
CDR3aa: CASSFQRGGKGTQYF

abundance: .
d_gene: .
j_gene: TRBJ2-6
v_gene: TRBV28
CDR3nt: TGTGCCAGCAGCCTGGGGGCAGCCGCCAAATACTCTGGGGCCAACGTCCTGACTTTC
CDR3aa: CASSLGAAAKYSGANVLTF

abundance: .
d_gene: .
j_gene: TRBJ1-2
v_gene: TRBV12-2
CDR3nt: TGTGCAAGTCGCTTCGAGCCCCGGGACACAAGGGGCTACACCTTC
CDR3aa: CASRFEPRDTRGYTF

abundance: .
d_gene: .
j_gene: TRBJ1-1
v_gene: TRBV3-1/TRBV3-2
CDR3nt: TGTGCCAGCAGCCAAGTTGGAGGAACCACTGAAGCTTTCTTT
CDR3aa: CASSQVGGTTEAFF

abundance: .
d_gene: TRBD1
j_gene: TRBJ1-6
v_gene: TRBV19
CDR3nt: TGTGCCAGTAGTATAGTGGGACAGTTAAATTCACCCCTCCACTTT
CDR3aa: CASSIVGQLNSPLHF

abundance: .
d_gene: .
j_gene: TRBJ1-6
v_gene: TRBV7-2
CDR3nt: TGTGCCAGCAGCTCCCTTTGGGCCCACGCCGTATATTCACCCCTCCACTTT
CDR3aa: CASSSLWAHAVYSPLHF

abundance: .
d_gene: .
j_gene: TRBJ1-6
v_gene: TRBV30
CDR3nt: TGTGCCTGGAGTGTATCTCGGACAATTGGTTATTCACCCCTCCACTTT
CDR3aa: CAWSVSRTIGYSPLHF

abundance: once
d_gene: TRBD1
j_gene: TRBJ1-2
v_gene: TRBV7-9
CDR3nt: TGTGCCAGCAGCCCGAGGGACAGGGGTTTTGCTAACTATGGCTACACCTTC
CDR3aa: CASSPRDRGFANYGYTF

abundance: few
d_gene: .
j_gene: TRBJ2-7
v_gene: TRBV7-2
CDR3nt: TGTGCCAGCAGCTTAGCCTCGGTCAGGGGGGCCCACGAGCAGTACTTC
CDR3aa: CASSLASVRGAHEQYF

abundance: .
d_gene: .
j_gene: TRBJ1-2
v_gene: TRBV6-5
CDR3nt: TGTGCCAGCAGTTATGAGTGGGACTCTGATGGCTACACCTTC
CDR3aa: CASSYEWDSDGYTF

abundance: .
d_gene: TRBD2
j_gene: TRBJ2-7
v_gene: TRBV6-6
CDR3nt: TGTGCCAGCAGCCCGGGGGGACGGGGCGGCGAGCAGTACTTC
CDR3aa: CASSPGGRGGEQYF

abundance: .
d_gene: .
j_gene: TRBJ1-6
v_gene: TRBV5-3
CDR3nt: TGTGCCAGAAGCCCTCCAGGGGAGTGGGGGATCCATAATTCACCCCTCCACTTT
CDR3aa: CARSPPGEWGIHNSPLHF

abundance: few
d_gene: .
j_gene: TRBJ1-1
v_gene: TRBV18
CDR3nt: TGTGCCAGCTCACCGGGACAGAACACTGAAGCTTTCTTT
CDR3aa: CASSPGQNTEAFF